The present entry profiles one TCR beta chain with its context. What this receptor recognizes is not known. Per-base quality was not reported, and no clone a single base away is much larger than it. PBMCs were isolated by Ficoll-Paque density gradient centrifugation. Sequencer: Illumina NovaSeq 6000. Using 5'RACE with constant-segment primers, TCRalpha and TCRbeta cDNA libraries were constructed, with sample barcodes and unique molecular identifiers added in the process. RNA was extracted from every sample with Trizol reagent. Library amplification was performed in two PCR steps, and a second sample barcode and Illumina TruSeq adapters were introduced in the second step. The libraries were sequenced on an Illumina NovaSeq using 2 x 150 bp paired-end reads. On the study's bioinformatics: Demultiplexing of reads and collapsing into UMI-guided consensus sequences were performed with migec v1.2.7. Using mixcr v2.1.11, UMI consensuses were aligned to TRA and TRB V and J templates and then assembled into clonotypes. A clonotype was counted as expanded or contracted only if both edgeR and NoisET called the change significant, with noise models trained on biological replicates. For edgeR calls, a false discovery rate-adjusted p below 0.01 and a log2 fold-change threshold of 1 were applied. As an exploratory analysis of dynamics, max-normalized trajectories of the 1000 most abundant clonotypes were examined by PCA with hierarchical clustering. Each responding clone was given a CD4 or CD8 phenotype based on the CD4+ and CD8+ repertoires, which had been sequenced separately. TCRdb handled the public reads itself, with Q25 trimming in fastp and clone calling in MiXCR, and kept productive beta chains. Every CDR3 protein is listed once, alongside the most common genes and DNA of its rows. The V and J calls and clone size come from TCRdb's table, not from the authors' own analysis. This sample gives 350,000 to 500,000 distinct CDR3 sequences in total; under 25% of them show up just once. The ten biggest clones cover under 15% of the sample.

The sample originates from a study of T-cell memory formation after mild COVID-19 (dated by TCRdb to about 2021). Turning to the overall study: Most TCR sequence clusters were specific to one of the two donors. Longitudinal TCRalpha and TCRbeta repertoire sequencing tracked T-cell clones expanding and contracting after mild COVID-19 in two donors. Two young, previously healthy adult volunteers made up the cohort, one male and one female.

Overall study outcomes, separate from this receptor: Only two mild cases were covered in the study, and larger cohorts including severe cases with pre-infection samples were considered necessary. Balanced CD4/CD8 phenotypes were observed for clones contracting from day 15 to 85, whereas a bias towards CD4+ was observed for a second wave of clones expanding from day 15 to 37. Some responding clones were found in pre-infection memory, which suggests that pre-existing cross-reactive memory T cells took part in the SARS-CoV-2 response. Contracting CD4+ clones were found mainly in CM and EM memory subsets, while CD8+ clones were enriched in EMRA. The second-wave clones that peaked on day 37 were not confirmed to be SARS-CoV-2 specific.

The CDR3, cysteine through phenylalanine, is 13 amino acids long. The read is trimmed to its CDR3 DNA, 39 bases read in frame from base 1. Trimming at the junction amounts to 2 bases on V and 5 bases on J, and the germline ends lie 9 bases apart. For CDR1 and CDR2, the germline V gene lists SGDLS and YYNGEE. The receptor was derived from an adult woman who had mild COVID-19 (a few samples of this study predate the infection). The sample titles of this study are shuffled in the database, so cell type and time point are left out; the donor was told from shared clones. This sequence uses TRBV9 and TRBJ2-3; confidence is insufficient to name the D gene. Source material: PBMCs or a T cell subset sorted from them (not recorded which). The base sequence is TGTGCCAGCAGCGTCAGAGTGGGAGATACGCAGTATTTT. This sequence encodes CASSVRVGDTQYF.